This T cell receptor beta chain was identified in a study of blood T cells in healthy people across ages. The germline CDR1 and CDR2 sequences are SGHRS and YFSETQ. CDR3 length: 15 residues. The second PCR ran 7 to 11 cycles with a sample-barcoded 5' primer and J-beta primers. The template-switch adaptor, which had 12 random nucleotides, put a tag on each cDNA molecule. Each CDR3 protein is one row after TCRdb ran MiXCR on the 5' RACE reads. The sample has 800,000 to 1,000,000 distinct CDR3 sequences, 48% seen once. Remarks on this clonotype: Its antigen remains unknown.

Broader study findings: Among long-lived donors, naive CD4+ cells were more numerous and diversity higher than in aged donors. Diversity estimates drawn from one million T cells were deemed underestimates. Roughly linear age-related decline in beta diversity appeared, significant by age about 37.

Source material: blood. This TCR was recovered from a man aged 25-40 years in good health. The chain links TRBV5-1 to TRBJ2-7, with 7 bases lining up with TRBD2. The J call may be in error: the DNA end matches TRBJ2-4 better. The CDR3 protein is CASSPREGVKNIQYF. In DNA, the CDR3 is TGCGCCAGCAGCCCTAGGGAGGGAGTCAAAAACATTCAGTACTTC.